What follows are 19 T cell receptor beta chains derived from one specimen sequenced in a study of T cell repertoires in cytomegalovirus infection. TCRdb passed the reads through MiXCR, listing each CDR3 protein once. The data contain nearly 450,000 distinct CDR3 sequences, roughly a third of them singletons. The sample comprised PBMCs. The source of these receptors is a human donor in good health (CMV status not recorded). Some clones in this sample may be carry-over from other donors' samples.

This chain joins TRBV2 and TRBJ1-6; D gene ambiguous. This CDR3 is built from 17 residues. Germline-derived CDR1 and CDR2 are SNHLY and FYNNEI. V dropped 5 bases and J dropped 0 bases, with 14 bases sitting between them. The CDR3 region has the DNA TGTGCCAGCAGTATCACCCAAGGGAGCTCCTATAATTCACCCCTCCACTTT. It encodes CASSITQGSSYNSPLHF.

This clonotype was seen at least ten times. The V gene is TRBV6-1, the J gene TRBJ1-1, with TRBD1 matching 8 bases. V gave up 1 base and J gave up 2 bases; unmatched junction bases: 3. Germline V lookup: CDR1 MNHNS, CDR2 SASEGT. This CDR3 spans 15 amino acids. In DNA, the CDR3 is TGTGCCAGCAGTGAAGGAACAGGGGGTAACACTGAAGCTTTCTTT. It codes for CASSEGTGGNTEAFF.

Concerning this clonotype: A clone one base away is much larger, so this may be a read error. The chain combines TRBV7-3 with TRBJ2-1; D is uncertain. Looked up from germline, CDR1 is SGHTA and CDR2 is FQGTGA. CDR3 size: 13 residues. CDR3 DNA sequence: TGTGCCAGCAGCTTAAATCGTGCCAATGACCAGTTCTTC. Its translation is CASSLNRANDQFF.

This clonotype occurred a few times. V is TRBV5-4 and J is TRBJ2-2; possibly TRBD1 for D (6 bases). Germline loops: CDR1 SGHNT, CDR2 YYREEE (reference sequence). This CDR3 spans 17 amino acids. Trimming left V 7 bases short and J 1 base short, with 20 bases between. In DNA, the CDR3 is TGTGCCAGCGGAGTTTGGCCGGACAGCAAGAACACCGGGGAGCTGTTTTTT. Encoded protein: CASGVWPDSKNTGELFF.

In this sample, this clonotype turned up a few times. The genes are TRBV29-1 and TRBJ2-1; tentatively, D is TRBD1 or TRBD2 (7 bases each). Germline CDR1 and CDR2: SQVTM and ANQGSEA. The CDR3 is 13 amino acids. V lost 1 base and J lost 9, with 13 bases in between. The CDR3 is CSVEVDREGEQFF. The CDR3 DNA sequence: TGCAGCGTTGAAGTAGACAGGGAGGGTGAGCAGTTCTTC.

This clonotype occurred many times. V and J are TRBV7-8 and TRBJ1-2, with D possibly TRBD1 on 5 matching bases. CDR1 SGHVS and CDR2 FQNEAQ come from the germline V gene. V gave up 3 bases and J gave up 8 bases, with 16 bases separating them. The CDR3 is made up of 14 amino acids. The CDR3 is CASSLFSRDGGYTF. The DNA for the CDR3 is TGTGCCAGCAGCTTGTTCAGCAGGGATGGCGGCTACACCTTC.

This clonotype was seen ten or more times. This rearrangement joins TRBV2 to TRBJ2-7; TRBD2 matches at 11 bases. V lost 6 bases, J lost 5 bases, and 12 bases stayed unmatched. Per the germline V gene, CDR1 is SNHLY and CDR2 is FYNNEI. The CDR3 is made up of 16 amino acids. The CDR3 is CASRGRITSGGHEQYF. CDR3 sequence (DNA): TGTGCCAGCAGAGGTAGAATAACTAGCGGGGGCCACGAGCAGTACTTC.

With regard to this clonotype: Since a much larger clone is just one base distant, this may be a read error. J is TRBJ2-4 and V is TRBV27, with 10 bases matching TRBD1. Germline CDR1 and CDR2: MNHEY and SMNVEV (reference sequence). This CDR3 is built from 17 residues. The CDR3 loop reads CASSLFGTGVAKNVQYF. The CDR3 DNA reads as TGTGCCAGCAGTTTATTTGGGACAGGGGTAGCCAAAAACGTTCAGTACTTC.

There are a few counts of this clonotype. The genes are TRBV6-6 and TRBJ1-1; the D is unclear. V dropped 8 bases and J dropped 0 bases, with 13 bases sitting between them. Germline values: CDR1 MNHNY, CDR2 SVGAGI (reference sequence). The CDR3 extends over 14 amino acids. CDR3 residues: CASRNYNLNTEAFF. Here the CDR3 DNA reads TGTGCCAGCCGAAACTACAACCTGAACACTGAAGCTTTCTTT.

The chain couples TRBV20-1 to TRBJ1-5, with 7 bases aligning to TRBD1. The J segment lost 6 bases and the V segment lost 3 bases, leaving 5 bases of the junction unmatched. CDR3 size: 13 residues. From germline, CDR1 is DFQATT and CDR2 SNEGSKA (reference sequence). CDR3 sequence (DNA): TGCAGTGCTAGTAAGGGGGCACTTCAGCCCCAGCATTTT. Its translation: CSASKGALQPQHF.

This clonotype occurred a few times. V and J are TRBV7-2 and TRBJ1-4, with D perhaps matching TRBD1 (6 bases). Trimming cost V 4 bases and J 8 bases, with 14 bases left between them. Germline assignment: CDR1 SGHTA and CDR2 FQGNSA. The CDR3 consists of 14 residues. The DNA for the CDR3 is TGTGCCAGCAGCTCCGGACAGCAGGGGGAAAAACTGTTTTTT. Translation gives CASSSGQQGEKLFF.

This clonotype was seen many times. J is TRBJ1-5 and V is TRBV7-8, with D tentatively TRBD1 (6 bases). This CDR3 is 15 amino acids long. The germline V gene encodes CDR1 SGHVS and CDR2 FQNEAQ. V lost 4 bases and J 5 bases, leaving 15 bases between the germline ends. CDR3 loop: CASSSDRGYDQPQHF. The CDR3 bases are TGTGCCAGCAGCTCAGATAGGGGGTATGATCAGCCCCAGCATTTT.

For this clonotype: Relative to the germline gene, one junction end is altered; a read error may explain this. This chain joins TRBV12-3 or TRBV12-4 and TRBJ1-3; D perhaps matches TRBD1 (5 bases). The CDR3 has 16 amino acids. CDR3 bases: TGTGCCAGCAGCCCCAGGGAGAGGGACTCTGGAAACACCACATATTTT. This translates into CASSPRERDSGNTTYF.

This clonotype showed up many times. This chain connects TRBV12-3 or TRBV12-4 to TRBJ2-3, with D hard to call. Deletions cut 2 bases from V and 1 base from J, with 10 bases between. This CDR3 spans 15 amino acids. The CDR3 region has the DNA TGTGCCAGCAGTTTATCCAGCGATCGCACAGATACGCAGTATTTT. This sequence encodes CASSLSSDRTDTQYF.

This clonotype came up a few times. This chain uses TRBV6-2 or TRBV6-3 with TRBJ2-3; TRBD2 matches at 9 bases. After removal of 7 bases from V and 2 bases from J, the junction contained 7 bases not matched to a gene. Germline V gene lookup returns CDR1 MNHEY and CDR2 SVGEGT. The CDR3 has 15 amino acids. The CDR3 bases are TGTGCCAGCACTGGGACTAGCCTTCCCACAGATACGCAGTATTTT. As protein: CASTGTSLPTDTQYF.

The rearrangement uses TRBV27 and TRBJ1-5, with TRBD1 identical over 12 bases. V shed 4 bases, J shed 5 bases, and the junction held 9 bases outside the gene matches. Germline assignment: CDR1 MNHEY and CDR2 SMNVEV (reference sequence). The CDR3 length is 17 residues. The CDR3 here is CASSSRTGTGGDQPQHF. The CDR3 DNA reads TGTGCCAGCAGTTCCCGAACCGGGACAGGGGGCGATCAGCCCCAGCATTTT.

This sequence joins TRBV3-1 and TRBJ2-1, with D unresolved. Germline CDR1 is LGHDT and CDR2 is YNNKEL (reference sequence). This CDR3 has 14 residues. V was pared by 4 bases and J by 9 bases, with 16 bases between. CDR3 amino acids: CASSLRDRLGEQFF. Here the CDR3 DNA reads TGTGCCAGCAGCCTCCGCGACCGTCTGGGTGAGCAGTTCTTC.

The V call is TRBV11-2, the J call TRBJ2-2, with no clear D. The ends were cut back, 5 bases at V and 1 base at J, with 11 bases in the middle. This CDR3 comprises 15 residues. Germline V gene lookup returns CDR1 SGHAT and CDR2 FQNNGV. CDR3 nucleotide sequence: TGTGCCAGCAGCATCCTTCAAGGGAACACCGGGGAGCTGTTTTTT. Amino acids: CASSILQGNTGELFF.

The rearrangement links TRBV6-1 to TRBJ2-1; D is possibly TRBD1 (6 bases). Germline V gives CDR1 MNHNS, CDR2 SASEGT. V was cut by 6 bases and J by 4 bases, with 16 bases left in between. The CDR3 is 15 amino acids. CDR3 in DNA: TGTGCCAGCAGGGGCTACGAGGACAGATACAATGAGCAGTTCTTC. This sequence encodes CASRGYEDRYNEQFF.